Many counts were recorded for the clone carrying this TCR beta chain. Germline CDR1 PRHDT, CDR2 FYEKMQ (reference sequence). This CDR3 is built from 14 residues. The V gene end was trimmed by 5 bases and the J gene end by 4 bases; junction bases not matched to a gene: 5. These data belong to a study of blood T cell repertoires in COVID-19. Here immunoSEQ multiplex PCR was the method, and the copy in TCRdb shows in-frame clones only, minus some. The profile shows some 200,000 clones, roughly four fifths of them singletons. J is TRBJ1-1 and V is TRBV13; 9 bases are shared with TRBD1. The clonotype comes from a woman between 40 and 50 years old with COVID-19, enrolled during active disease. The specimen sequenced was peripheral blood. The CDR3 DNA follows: TGTGCCAGCAGCACGGGGACAGGGACCACTGAAGCTTTCTTT. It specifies CASSTGTGTTEAFF.